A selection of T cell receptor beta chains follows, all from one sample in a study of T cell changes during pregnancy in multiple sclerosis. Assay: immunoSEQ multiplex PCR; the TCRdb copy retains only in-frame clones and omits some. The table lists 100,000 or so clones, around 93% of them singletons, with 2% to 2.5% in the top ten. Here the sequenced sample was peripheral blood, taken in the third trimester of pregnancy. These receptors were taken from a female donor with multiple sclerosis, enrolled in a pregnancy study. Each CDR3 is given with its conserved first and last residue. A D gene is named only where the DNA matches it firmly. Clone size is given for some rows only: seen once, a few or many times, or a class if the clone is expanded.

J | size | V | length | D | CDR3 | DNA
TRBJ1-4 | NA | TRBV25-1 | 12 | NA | CATGQISGKLFF | TGTGCCACTGGACAGATCTCGGGAAAACTGTTTTTT
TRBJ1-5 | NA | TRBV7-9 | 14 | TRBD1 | CASSLGTGIGPQHF | TGTGCCAGCAGCTTAGGGACAGGCATAGGGCCCCAGCATTTT
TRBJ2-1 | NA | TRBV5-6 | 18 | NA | CASSLAGGRPSSYNEQFF | TGTGCCAGCAGCTTGGCCGGGGGGCGGCCTAGCTCCTACAATGAGCAGTTCTTC
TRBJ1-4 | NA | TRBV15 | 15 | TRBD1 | CATSIGTDPNGKLFF | TGTGCCACCAGCATAGGGACAGACCCAAACGGAAAACTGTTTTTT
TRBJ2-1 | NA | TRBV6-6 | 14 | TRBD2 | CASSYGTSRNEQFF | TGTGCCAGCAGTTATGGGACTAGCCGGAATGAGCAGTTCTTC
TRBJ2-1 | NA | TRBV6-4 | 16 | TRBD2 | CASSDSGRASFNEQFF | TGTGCCAGCAGTGACTCCGGGAGGGCGTCGTTCAATGAGCAGTTCTTC
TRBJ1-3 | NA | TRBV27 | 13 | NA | CASSSRSGNTIYF | TGTGCCAGCAGTTCTCGCTCTGGAAACACCATATATTTT
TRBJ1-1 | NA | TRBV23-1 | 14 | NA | CASRKPGKRDEAFF | TGCGCCAGCCGCAAACCGGGAAAGAGGGATGAAGCTTTCTTT
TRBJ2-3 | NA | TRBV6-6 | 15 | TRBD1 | CASSPFGQDTDTQYF | TGTGCCAGCAGTCCGTTCGGACAGGACACAGATACGCAGTATTTT
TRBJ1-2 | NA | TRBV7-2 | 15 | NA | CASSTRGGPNYGYTF | TGTGCCAGCAGCACAAGAGGGGGTCCTAACTATGGCTACACCTTC
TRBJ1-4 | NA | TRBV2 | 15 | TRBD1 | CASSEGDRGWEKLFF | TGTGCCAGCAGTGAGGGAGACAGGGGCTGGGAAAAACTGTTTTTT
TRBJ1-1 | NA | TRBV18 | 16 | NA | CASSPVGSSLNTEAFF | TGTGCCAGCTCACCAGTGGGCAGCTCTTTGAACACTGAAGCTTTCTTT
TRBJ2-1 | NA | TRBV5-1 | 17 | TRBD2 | CASSLAISGRGYNEQFF | TGCGCCAGCAGCTTGGCCATTAGCGGGAGGGGTTACAATGAGCAGTTCTTC
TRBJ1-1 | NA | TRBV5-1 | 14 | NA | CASSLAGKNTEAFF | TGCGCCAGCAGCTTGGCCGGGAAGAACACTGAAGCTTTCTTT
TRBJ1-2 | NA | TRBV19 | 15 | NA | CASSIGGPANYGYTF | TGTGCCAGTAGTATTGGAGGACCTGCTAACTATGGCTACACCTTC
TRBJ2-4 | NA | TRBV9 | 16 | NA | CASSVDHTGGGNIQYF | TGTGCCAGCAGCGTAGATCACACCGGTGGGGGGAACATTCAGTACTTC
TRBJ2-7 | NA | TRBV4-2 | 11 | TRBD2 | CASSELATQYF | TGTGCCAGCAGCGAACTAGCGACGCAGTACTTC
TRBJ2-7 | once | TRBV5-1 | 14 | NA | CASSLGLGFYEQYF | TGCGCCAGCAGCTTGGGACTAGGTTTCTACGAGCAGTACTTC
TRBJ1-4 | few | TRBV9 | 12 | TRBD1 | CASSEGQGGLFF | TGTGCCAGCAGCGAAGGACAGGGTGGACTGTTTTTT
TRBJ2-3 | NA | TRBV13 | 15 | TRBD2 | CASSLLGGPTDTQYF | TGTGCCAGCAGCCTCCTGGGAGGGCCAACAGATACGCAGTATTTT
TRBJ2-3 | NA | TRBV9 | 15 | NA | CASSVGTASTDTQYF | TGTGCCAGCAGCGTAGGGACAGCTAGCACAGATACGCAGTATTTT
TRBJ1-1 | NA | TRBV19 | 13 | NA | CATTGRKNTEAFF | TGTGCCACTACAGGACGGAAGAACACTGAAGCTTTCTTT
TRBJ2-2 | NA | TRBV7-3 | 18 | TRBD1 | CASSLRPATGANTGELFF | TGTGCCAGCAGCCTCAGGCCAGCGACAGGGGCTAACACCGGGGAGCTGTTTTTT
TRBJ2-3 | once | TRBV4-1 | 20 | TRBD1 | CASSQDRLNVGQGASDTQYF | TGCGCCAGCAGCCAAGATAGGTTGAACGTGGGACAGGGGGCCTCCGATACGCAGTATTTT
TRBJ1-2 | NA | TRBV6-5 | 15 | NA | CASSSFSGSNYGYTF | TGTGCCAGCAGTAGTTTCTCAGGCTCTAACTATGGCTACACCTTC
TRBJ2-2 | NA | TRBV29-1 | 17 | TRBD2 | CSVPTGAGGPNTGELFF | TGCAGCGTTCCGACGGGGGCGGGAGGGCCCAACACCGGGGAGCTGTTTTTT
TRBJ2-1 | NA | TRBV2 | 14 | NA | CASLVGDLPGEQFF | TGTGCCAGCCTAGTTGGAGATTTACCGGGTGAGCAGTTCTTC
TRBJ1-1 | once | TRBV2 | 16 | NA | CASSDQPPSSRDTAFF | TGTGCCAGCAGTGATCAGCCTCCCTCATCCCGGGACACAGCTTTCTTT
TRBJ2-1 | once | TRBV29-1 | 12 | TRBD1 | CSAGTVYNEQFF | TGCAGCGCCGGGACAGTATACAATGAGCAGTTCTTC
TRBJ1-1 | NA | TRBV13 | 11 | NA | CASSLTGKAFF | TGTGCCAGCAGCTTAACGGGGAAAGCTTTCTTT
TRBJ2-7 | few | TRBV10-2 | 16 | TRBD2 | CASSERRTSGIGEQYF | TGCGCCAGCAGTGAGCGGCGGACTAGCGGGATTGGCGAGCAGTACTTC
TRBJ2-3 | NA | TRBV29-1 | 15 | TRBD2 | CSVGTSGLTTDTQYF | TGCAGCGTCGGGACTAGCGGGCTTACTACAGATACGCAGTATTTT
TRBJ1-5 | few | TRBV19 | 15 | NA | CASSIGQGSYQPQHF | TGTGCCAGTAGTATTGGTCAGGGGTCGTATCAGCCCCAGCATTTT
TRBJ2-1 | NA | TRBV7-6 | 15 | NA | CASSLSGARVDEQFF | TGTGCCAGCAGCCTAAGCGGCGCTAGGGTCGATGAGCAGTTCTTC
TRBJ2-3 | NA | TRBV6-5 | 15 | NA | CASSYSFSSTDTQYF | TGTGCCAGCAGTTACTCGTTCAGTAGCACAGATACGCAGTATTTT
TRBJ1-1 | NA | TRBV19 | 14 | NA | CASSIRDPNTEAFF | TGTGCCAGTAGTATTCGGGATCCTAACACTGAAGCTTTCTTT
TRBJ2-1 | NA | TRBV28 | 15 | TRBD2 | CASSEVAGAGNEQFF | TGTGCCAGCAGTGAGGTAGCGGGAGCGGGGAATGAGCAGTTCTTC
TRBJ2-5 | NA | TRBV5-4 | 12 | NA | CASSLTEETQYF | TGTGCCAGCAGCCTGACAGAAGAGACCCAGTACTTC
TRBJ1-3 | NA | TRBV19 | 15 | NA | CASVRTTSSGNTIYF | TGTGCCAGCGTCCGAACGACATCCTCTGGAAACACCATATATTTT
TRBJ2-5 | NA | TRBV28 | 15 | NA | CASSPELGGQETQYF | TGTGCCAGCAGCCCTGAGTTGGGGGGACAAGAGACCCAGTACTTC
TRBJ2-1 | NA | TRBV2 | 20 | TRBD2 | CASSDAGTSGSRGTYNEQFF | TGTGCCAGCAGTGACGCCGGGACTAGCGGGAGTAGAGGAACCTACAATGAGCAGTTCTTC